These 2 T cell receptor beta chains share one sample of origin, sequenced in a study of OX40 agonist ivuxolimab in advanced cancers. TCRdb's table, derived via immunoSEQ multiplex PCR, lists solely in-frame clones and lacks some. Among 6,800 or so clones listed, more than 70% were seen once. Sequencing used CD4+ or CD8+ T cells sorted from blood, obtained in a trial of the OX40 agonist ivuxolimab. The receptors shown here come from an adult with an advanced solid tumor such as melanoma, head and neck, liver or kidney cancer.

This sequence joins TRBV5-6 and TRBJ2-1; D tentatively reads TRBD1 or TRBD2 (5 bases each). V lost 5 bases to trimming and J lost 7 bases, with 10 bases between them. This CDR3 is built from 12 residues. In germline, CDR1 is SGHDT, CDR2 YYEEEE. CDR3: CASSFWGNEQFF. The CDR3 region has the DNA TGTGCCAGCAGTTTCTGGGGGAATGAGCAGTTCTTC. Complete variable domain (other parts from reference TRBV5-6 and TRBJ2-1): DAGVTQSPTHLIKTRGQQVTLRCSPKSGHDTVSWYQQALGQGPQFIFQYYEEEERQRGNFPDRFSGHQFPNYSSELNVNALLLGDSALYLCASSFWGNEQFFGPGTRLTVL.

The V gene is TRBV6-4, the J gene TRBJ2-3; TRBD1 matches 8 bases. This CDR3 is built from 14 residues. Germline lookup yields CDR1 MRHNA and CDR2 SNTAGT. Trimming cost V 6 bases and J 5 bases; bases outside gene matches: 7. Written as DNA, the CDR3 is TGTGCCAGCAGCTTCGGACAGGGCGGAGATACGCAGTATTTT. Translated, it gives CASSFGQGGDTQYF.